Listed below are T cell receptor beta chains from one sample, sequenced in a study of shared clonotypes between healthy human individuals. Profiled with immunoSEQ multiplex PCR; TCRdb holds only in-frame clones, not every one. This repertoire shows a few million clones, more than 80% found once; its top ten account for around 0.14%. The material sequenced was naive CD4+ T cells sorted from blood. The source of these receptors is a man between 18 and 29 years old in good health. The conserved cysteine and the conserved F or W are not part of the CDR3 here. A D gene is named only where the DNA matches it firmly. Some rows have no size entry. The others give once, few or many, or a class for an expanded clone.

j_call | d_call | v_call | clone_size | cdr3_aa
TRBJ2-1 | NA | TRBV7-2 | NA | ASSLRGLRSYNEQF
TRBJ1-2 | NA | TRBV4-1 | NA | ASSQDNTGWGYT
TRBJ1-3 | NA | TRBV30 | NA | AWSVERNTIY
TRBJ2-5 | NA | TRBV5-1 | NA | ASTRELAEETQY
TRBJ2-7 | NA | TRBV19 | NA | ASRPGPAYEQY
TRBJ2-1 | TRBD1 | TRBV6-6 | NA | ASSPSGQGGNEQF
TRBJ2-5 | TRBD2 | TRBV13 | once | ASSPRTSVPETQY
TRBJ1-1 | NA | TRBV11-2 | NA | ASSLDSGLLDEAF
TRBJ2-7 | NA | TRBV5-1 | NA | ASSLRGEANEQY
TRBJ1-6 | NA | TRBV5-1 | NA | ASSHRTHDSYNSPLH
TRBJ1-2 | NA | TRBV2 | few | ASSEALLVGPNYGYT
TRBJ2-7 | NA | TRBV18 | NA | ASSITTAYGSPYEQY
TRBJ2-6 | NA | TRBV30 | NA | AWSPGGQAGANVLT
TRBJ1-1 | TRBD1 | TRBV28 | NA | ATSEGQGVKAF
TRBJ2-1 | TRBD2 | TRBV19 | once | ASSIRTSGINEQF
TRBJ2-7 | NA | TRBV6-5 | NA | ASSRESYEQY
TRBJ2-7 | TRBD1 | TRBV2 | NA | ASARNGQGRYEQY
TRBJ1-3 | NA | TRBV14 | NA | ASSQAGGNTIY
TRBJ1-2 | TRBD1 | TRBV2 | NA | ASSRQGAGGYT
TRBJ2-1 | TRBD1 | TRBV19 | NA | ATSPGQGWNEQF
TRBJ2-2 | TRBD2 | TRBV11-2 | NA | ASSRREGTGELF
TRBJ1-1 | NA | TRBV10-3 | NA | AISQQSEATEAF
TRBJ2-2 | TRBD1 | TRBV5-1 | NA | ASSFRQGVGELF
TRBJ2-3 | TRBD2 | TRBV10-3 | NA | AISGLAGGPGTDTQY
TRBJ2-1 | TRBD1 | TRBV6-5 | NA | ASGRTGPSYNEQF
TRBJ2-2 | TRBD2 | TRBV7-2 | NA | ASSPIAGGTTGELF
TRBJ2-7 | NA | TRBV2 | NA | ASSGRGVEQY
TRBJ2-7 | TRBD1 | TRBV6-5 | NA | ASAIQGGYEQY
TRBJ2-2 | TRBD2 | TRBV5-1 | NA | ASSLLAANTGELF
TRBJ2-7 | NA | TRBV5-8 | NA | ASSHRPSSYEQY
TRBJ2-2 | NA | TRBV5-1 | NA | ASSIRVDTGELF
TRBJ2-3 | TRBD1 | TRBV2 | NA | ATGQADTQY
TRBJ1-4 | TRBD1 | TRBV5-1 | NA | ASSPDRGKLF